This T cell receptor beta chain is from a study of blood T cell repertoires in COVID-19. The data were produced by immunoSEQ multiplex PCR, yet TCRdb's version contains in-frame clones alone and is incomplete. There are 250,000 or so clones in the sample; 85% to 90% occur only once, and roughly 9% lies in the top ten. The CDR3 is made up of 17 amino acids. The germline V gene has CDR1 SEHNR and CDR2 FQNEAQ (reference sequence). V shed 5 bases, J shed 3 bases, and the junction held 10 bases outside the gene matches. This receptor was obtained from a middle-aged man who had recovered from COVID-19. The chain joins TRBV7-9 to TRBJ2-1, with 10 nucleotides matching TRBD2. Sequenced material: PBMCs or T cells enriched from blood (not recorded which). The DNA for the CDR3 is TGTGCCAGCAGCCCCTCGGGACTAGCGAACGGCTACAATGAGCAGTTCTTC. It codes for CASSPSGLANGYNEQFF.